The clone carrying this TCR beta chain has a count of ten or more. Antigen: not known. This specimen belongs to a study of Graves' ophthalmopathy and Graves' hyperthyroidism. The study, taken as a whole, reports: Most clonotypes expanded in thyroid above 0.001 frequency were present in blood too.

For repertoire sequencing, the TCR beta CDR3 regions were amplified from RNA transcripts. Second-round multiplex PCR followed a first-round RT-PCR using HTBI primers. TCRdb re-analysed the multiplex PCR reads in MiXCR, keeping a single row per CDR3 protein. Among roughly 170,000 distinct CDR3 sequences listed, 39% were seen once. Trimming removed 4 bases from V and 1 base from J; junction bases left unmatched: 9. The CDR3 covers 16 residues. Germline V lookup: CDR1 SGHRS, CDR2 YFSETQ. Material for sequencing was peripheral blood. The receptor was derived from a man younger than 45 with Graves' ophthalmopathy. The chain couples TRBV5-1 to TRBJ1-1; 8 bases are a match to TRBD1. The CDR3 coding sequence is TGCGCCAGCAGCGACAGGGGCCGTGGTGGGAACACTGAAGCTTTCTTT. Translating gives CASSDRGRGGNTEAFF.